Each of the 4 T cell receptor beta chains below was sequenced from the same sample in a study of T cell clonotyping in hematopoietic cell transplantation. Clones were read by immunoSEQ multiplex PCR, and TCRdb kept only the in-frame ones, dropping some. Here the sample spans 12,000 to 15,000 clones, 86% being singletons. This specimen was PBMCs, taken 100 days after allogeneic stem cell transplant. The receptors originated from a male patient in his forties or fifties who had an allogeneic stem cell transplant from an unrelated donor, so T cells may come from the graft donor. Some clones in this sample may be carry-over from other donors' samples.

The chain joins TRBV6-5 to TRBJ2-7; D is possibly TRBD1 or TRBD2 (6 bases each). The CDR3 has 13 residues. V was shortened by 6 bases and J by 4 bases, with 13 bases between the two germline ends. Per germline, CDR1 MNHEY and CDR2 SVGAGI. The CDR3 region has the DNA TGTGCCAGCAGACCGCAGGGGAGGTACGAGCAGTACTTC. This gives the protein CASRPQGRYEQYF.

The rearrangement uses TRBV6-1 and TRBJ2-1, with a possible D match to TRBD1 (5 bases). Trimming took 0 bases from V and 8 from J, leaving 17 bases between them. Germline V gene data show CDR1 as MNHNS and CDR2 as SASEGT. The CDR3 has 16 residues. The CDR3: CASSEAVWQGSDEQFF. DNA of the CDR3: TGTGCCAGCAGTGAAGCAGTTTGGCAGGGATCGGATGAGCAGTTCTTC.

The V gene is TRBV28, the J gene TRBJ2-5; TRBD2 matches at 12 bases. J lost 7 bases, V lost 7 bases, and 7 bases had no gene match. The CDR3 extends over 14 amino acids. CDR1 MDHEN and CDR2 SYDVKM come from the germline V gene. In nucleotides, the CDR3 is TGTGCCAGCATGACTAGCGGGAGTTTGGGGACCCAGTACTTC. Its translation: CASMTSGSLGTQYF. The whole variable domain, remainder taken from reference TRBV28 and TRBJ2-5, is DVKVTQSSRYLVKRTGEKVFLECVQDMDHENMFWYRQDPGLGLRLIYFSYDVKMKEKGDIPEGYSVSREKKERFSLILESASTNQTSMYLCASMTSGSLGTQYFGPGTRLLVL.

The rearrangement uses TRBV4-2 and TRBJ1-2; 7 positions match TRBD1. The germline V gene has CDR1 LGHNA and CDR2 YNFKEQ. This CDR3 comprises 16 residues. The J segment lost 8 bases and the V segment lost 0 bases, leaving 12 bases of the junction unmatched. The CDR3 spells CASSQDVAQGTSGYTF. The CDR3 DNA reads TGTGCCAGCAGCCAAGATGTGGCACAGGGGACGAGCGGCTACACCTTC.